These 25 T cell receptor beta chains originate from one sample sequenced in a study of blood T cell repertoires in COVID-19. Profiling relied on immunoSEQ multiplex PCR, and the TCRdb table lists in-frame clones only, not all of them. The sample holds over 70,000 clones; under 90% are singletons and the top ten take over 15%. Sequencing was performed on peripheral blood. These receptor sequences come from a man in his 70s who had recovered from COVID-19.

This clone was seen just once. The gene calls are TRBV5-1 and TRBJ2-1; a possible D gene is TRBD1 (5 bases). Germline values: CDR1 SGHRS, CDR2 YFSETQ. V was cut by 0 bases and J by 1 base, with 8 bases left in between. The CDR3 consists of 15 residues. The CDR3 DNA is TGCGCCAGCAGCTTGGTAGGGGATTCCTACAATGAGCAGTTCTTC. Translated, it gives CASSLVGDSYNEQFF.

V usage is TRBV7-2 and J usage is TRBJ1-1, with 8 bases aligning to TRBD1. The V gene's germline CDR1 is SGHTA and CDR2 FQGNSA. The CDR3 contains 13 residues. The V segment lost 10 bases and the J segment 3 bases; nucleotides outside the gene matches: 7. The CDR3 loop reads CATKLTGDTEAFF. CDR3 bases: TGTGCCACCAAGTTGACAGGGGACACTGAAGCTTTCTTT.

The V call is TRBV6-2 or TRBV6-3, the J call TRBJ1-1; TRBD1 might be the D (6 bases). The V and J ends lost 1 base and 3 bases respectively, with 15 bases between them. Germline values: CDR1 MNHEY, CDR2 SVGEGT. The CDR3 extends over 16 amino acids. The CDR3 sequence: CASSYFLGGADTEAFF. DNA for the CDR3: TGTGCCAGCAGTTACTTCTTGGGGGGGGCGGACACTGAAGCTTTCTTT.

The gene calls are TRBV4-1 and TRBJ2-3; D not resolved. Germline V gene lookup returns CDR1 MGHRA and CDR2 YSYEKL. Deletions cut 0 bases from V and 9 bases from J, with 16 bases between. This CDR3 is built from 15 residues. DNA for the CDR3: TGCGCCAGCAGCCAAGATGGTTCTAGGATTTCGACGCAGTATTTT. This encodes CASSQDGSRISTQYF.

V is TRBV7-6 and J is TRBJ2-3; D is unresolved. Trimming left V 2 bases short and J 2 bases short, with 14 bases between. Germline assignment: CDR1 SGHVS and CDR2 FNYEAQ. The CDR3 has 16 amino acids. The CDR3 loop is CASSLLFTYNTDTQYF. CDR3 bases: TGTGCCAGCAGCTTACTCTTTACATACAACACAGATACGCAGTATTTT.

The chain combines TRBV18 with TRBJ2-2, with TRBD1 matching over 9 bases. CDR1 KGHSH and CDR2 LQKENI come from the germline V gene. This CDR3 comprises 14 residues. J gave up 6 bases and V 6 bases, and 5 bases lay outside the gene matches. DNA of the CDR3: TGTGCCAGCTCGCAGGACAGGGGTCCCGGGGAGCTGTTTTTT. This sequence encodes CASSQDRGPGELFF.

This chain connects TRBV3-1 (or the pseudogene TRBV3-2) to TRBJ1-6; D is possibly TRBD1 (6 bases). The CDR3 sequence is 13 residues long. Looked up from germline, CDR1 is LGHDT and CDR2 is YNNKEL (reference sequence). V gave up 1 base and J gave up 10 bases, with 8 bases separating them. CDR3 region: CASSQGGPSPLHF. The CDR3 bases are TGTGCCAGCAGCCAAGGGGGGCCCTCACCCCTCCACTTT.

The chain employs TRBV20-1 and TRBJ2-4; possibly TRBD1 for D (5 bases). The CDR3 runs 16 residues. Per the germline V gene, CDR1 is DFQATT and CDR2 is SNEGSKA (reference sequence). The V gene lost 3 bases and the J gene lost 7 bases, with 22 bases spanning the gap. The CDR3 reads CSASKQASTMWNIQYF. CDR3 coding DNA: TGCAGTGCTAGTAAACAGGCCTCGACCATGTGGAACATTCAGTACTTC.

The genes are TRBV11-3 and TRBJ1-1; D perhaps matches TRBD1 (5 bases). V was pared by 1 base and J by 1 base, with 7 bases between. The germline V gene encodes CDR1 SGHNT and CDR2 YENEEA. This CDR3 region has 14 residues. CDR3 amino acids: CASSLGQGNTEAFF. Written as DNA, the CDR3 is TGTGCCAGCAGCTTAGGGCAGGGGAACACTGAAGCTTTCTTT.

The sample holds many counts of this clone. The chain has TRBV10-3 and TRBJ1-2; D is perhaps TRBD1 (5 bases). Germline CDR1 and CDR2: ENHRY and SYGVKD. Trimming took 7 bases from V and 2 from J, leaving 20 bases between them. The CDR3 has 16 amino acids. The CDR3 loop reads CAINPDRGGGNYGYTF. CDR3 DNA sequence: TGTGCCATCAATCCCGATCGCGGCGGGGGAAACTATGGCTACACCTTC.

CDR3 sequence: CASSQNPPRGNYGYTF. CDR3 in DNA: TGTGCCAGCAGCCAAAATCCCCCCCGGGGGAACTATGGCTACACCTTC. The chain uses TRBV3-1 (or the pseudogene TRBV3-2) and TRBJ1-2; D may be TRBD1 (5 bases). Germline V gene data show CDR1 as LGHDT and CDR2 as YNNKEL (reference sequence). This CDR3 contains 16 residues. V gave up 2 bases and J gave up 2 bases, with 15 bases separating them.

J is TRBJ2-7 and V is TRBV6-5; 11 positions match TRBD1. The CDR3 contains 15 residues. V lost 1 base, J lost 3 bases, and 2 bases stayed unmatched. From germline, CDR1 is MNHEY and CDR2 SVGAGI. The CDR3 sequence: CASSYWTGGHYEQYF. The CDR3 region has the DNA TGTGCCAGCAGTTACTGGACAGGGGGCCACTACGAGCAGTACTTC.

This chain joins TRBV29-1 and TRBJ2-7, with 11 bases matching TRBD1. Per germline, CDR1 SQVTM and CDR2 ANQGSEA. Trimming removed 4 bases from V and 4 bases from J; junction bases left unmatched: 6. The CDR3 has 14 amino acids. The CDR3 region is CSVGRDRGLYEQYF. CDR3 sequence (DNA): TGCAGCGTTGGCCGGGACAGGGGGTTGTACGAGCAGTACTTC.

CDR3 bases: TGTGCCAGCGACCATAGAACAGGGCGATGGGCTGAACAAGAGACCCAGTACTTC. This gives the protein CASDHRTGRWAEQETQYF. V and J are TRBV5-4 and TRBJ2-5; weak D call: TRBD1 (6 bases). This CDR3 comprises 18 residues. V lost 7 bases and J lost 2, with 27 bases in between. Germline V gene data show CDR1 as SGHNT and CDR2 as YYREEE (reference sequence).

V is TRBV5-4 and J is TRBJ1-1, with TRBD1 matching 9 bases. In germline, CDR1 is SGHNT, CDR2 YYREEE (reference sequence). The CDR3 runs 16 residues. V lost 4 bases, J lost 4 bases, and 11 bases stayed unmatched. The CDR3 reads CASSRDWDRVFTEAFF. The CDR3 DNA sequence: TGTGCCAGCAGCCGGGATTGGGACAGGGTTTTCACTGAAGCTTTCTTT.

This sequence joins TRBV10-3 and TRBJ1-1; maybe TRBD1 (6 bases). Germline lookup yields CDR1 ENHRY and CDR2 SYGVKD. V lost 4 bases to trimming and J lost 2 bases, with 17 bases between them. The CDR3 is 16 amino acids. In nucleotides, the CDR3 is TGTGCCATCAGTGCCTTTACAGGGACGGAAAACACTGAAGCTTTCTTT. It encodes CAISAFTGTENTEAFF.

V is TRBV28 and J is TRBJ1-4; no clear D gene. The CDR3 extends over 15 amino acids. Germline CDR1 MDHEN, CDR2 SYDVKM. Trimming took 6 bases from V and 4 from J, leaving 15 bases between them. DNA of the CDR3: TGTGCCAGCAGCAATCCGGGGTGGGGTAATGAAAAACTGTTTTTT. Translating gives CASSNPGWGNEKLFF.

A note on this clone: The sample holds other DNA sequences that translate to the same CDR3. This rearrangement joins TRBV7-3 to TRBJ2-1, with 8 bases lining up with TRBD1. The CDR3 spans 13 residues. V lost 4 bases, J lost 5 bases, and 1 base stayed unmatched. CDR1 SGHTA and CDR2 FQGTGA come from the germline V gene. CDR3 coding DNA: TGTGCCAGCAGCTCGGACAGGGACAATGAGCAGTTCTTC. It translates to CASSSDRDNEQFF.

The rearrangement links TRBV27 to TRBJ2-5, with 7 bases aligning to TRBD2. Trimming removed 6 bases from V and 3 bases from J; junction bases left unmatched: 22. The CDR3 has 19 amino acids. Germline V CDR1 and CDR2: MNHEY, SMNVEV (reference sequence). The CDR3 DNA is TGTGCCAGCAGCCCCCACAATCTACGGGAGGCTGTAGTTAAAGAGACCCAGTACTTC. Translating gives CASSPHNLREAVVKETQYF.

The chain employs TRBV5-1 and TRBJ2-3; D is possibly TRBD2 (6 bases). Per germline, CDR1 SGHRS and CDR2 YFSETQ. V lost 0 bases, J lost 4 bases, and 15 bases lay in between. CDR3 length: 16 amino acids. CDR3 in DNA: TGCGCCAGCAGCTTGGGGGGGGACCCGACGGCAGATACGCAGTATTTT. Translating it yields CASSLGGDPTADTQYF.

V and J are TRBV5-6 and TRBJ1-2; D perhaps matches TRBD1 (6 bases). The CDR3 contains 12 residues. Germline lookup yields CDR1 SGHDT and CDR2 YYEEEE. Trimming pared 4 bases from V and 3 bases from J, leaving 7 bases between. CDR3 region: CASSAGDYGYTF. CDR3 coding DNA: TGTGCCAGCAGCGCAGGGGACTATGGCTACACCTTC. Looking up the rest from reference TRBV5-6 and TRBJ1-2 gives the full variable domain: DAGVTQSPTHLIKTRGQQVTLRCSPKSGHDTVSWYQQALGQGPQFIFQYYEEEERQRGNFPDRFSGHQFPNYSSELNVNALLLGDSALYLCASSAGDYGYTFGSGTRLTVV.

The rearrangement links TRBV19 to TRBJ2-5; a possible D gene is TRBD1 (5 bases). V lost 8 bases and J lost 4, with 20 bases in between. Germline CDR1 LNHDA, CDR2 SQIVND (reference sequence). The CDR3 has 15 residues. The CDR3 sequence: CASSQGSRTVETQYF. CDR3 coding DNA: TGTGCCAGTTCCCAGGGCTCCCGTACGGTAGAGACCCAGTACTTC.

J is TRBJ1-1 and V is TRBV19, with 11 positions matching TRBD1. The CDR3 extends over 13 amino acids. Trimming at V came to 5 bases and at J to 7 bases, leaving 3 bases not matched to a gene. Germline-derived CDR1 and CDR2 are LNHDA and SQIVND (reference sequence). The CDR3 here is CASSGTGGSEAFF. CDR3 DNA sequence: TGTGCCAGTAGTGGGACAGGGGGAAGTGAAGCTTTCTTT.

This clone was found a few times. Other DNA sequences from this sample encode an identical CDR3 as well. This CDR3 reads CASSRRQGGNTEAFF. The CDR3, as DNA: TGTGCCAGCAGTAGAAGACAGGGGGGCAACACTGAAGCTTTCTTT. The rearrangement joins TRBV6-2 or TRBV6-3 to TRBJ1-1; TRBD1 matches 9 bases. Germline loops: CDR1 MNHEY, CDR2 SVGEGT. The length of the CDR3 is 15 residues. Losses at the gene ends were 5 bases for V and 2 bases for J; bases not matched to a gene: 6.

This clone was counted a single time. J is TRBJ2-3 and V is TRBV7-2, with TRBD1 as a possible D gene (6 bases). The CDR3 length is 15 residues. V was clipped by 2 bases and J by 2 bases, with 11 bases between them. CDR1 SGHTA and CDR2 FQGNSA come from the germline V gene. The CDR3 protein is CASSLRGGNTDTQYF. The CDR3, as DNA: TGTGCCAGCAGCTTACGAGGGGGAAACACAGATACGCAGTATTTT.